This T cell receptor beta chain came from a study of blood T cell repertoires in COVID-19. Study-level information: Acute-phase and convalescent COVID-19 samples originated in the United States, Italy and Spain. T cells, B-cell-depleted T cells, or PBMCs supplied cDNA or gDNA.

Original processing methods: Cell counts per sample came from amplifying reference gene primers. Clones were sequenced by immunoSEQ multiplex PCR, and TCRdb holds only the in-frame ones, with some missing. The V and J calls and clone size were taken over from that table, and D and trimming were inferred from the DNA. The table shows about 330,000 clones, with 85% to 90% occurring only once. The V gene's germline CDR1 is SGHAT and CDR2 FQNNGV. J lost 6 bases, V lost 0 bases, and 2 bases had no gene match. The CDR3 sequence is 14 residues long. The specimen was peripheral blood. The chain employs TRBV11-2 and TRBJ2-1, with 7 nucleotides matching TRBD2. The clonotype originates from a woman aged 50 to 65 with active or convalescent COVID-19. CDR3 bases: TGTGCCAGCAGCTTAGAGGGGACTATCAATGAGCAGTTCTTC. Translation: CASSLEGTINEQFF.